This T cell receptor beta chain was observed in a study of read filtering for tumor transcriptome and immune sequencing. From about 400 ng of RNA, a library with molecular barcoded alpha/delta and beta/gamma adaptors was made. TCRdb used MiXCR to reprocess the reads, holding one entry per CDR3 protein. The repertoire includes roughly 90,000 distinct CDR3 sequences, about 22% of them detected once, and over 10% sits in the top ten. Trimming took 5 bases from V and 7 from J; bases not matched to a gene: 4. The CDR3 spans 14 residues. The germline gives CDR1 SNHLY, CDR2 FYNNEI. Overall study findings and caveats: In IR-seq, single-read clonotypes were 70% to 85% of clonotypes but around 3.2% of reads. This fraction held mixed bone marrow immune cells after CD138-negative sorting. Dropping single-read clonotypes raised IR-seq and RNA-seq shared-clonotype correlation.

This clonotype was detected many times. Its specificity is unknown. The chain combines TRBV2 with TRBJ1-4; 10 positions agree with TRBD1. This receptor was taken from a donor at least 40 years old with multiple myeloma. The material sequenced was a population of CD138-negative cells sorted from bone marrow. The DNA of the CDR3 is TGTGCCAGCAGTCCCGGGACAGGGGCTGAAAAACTGTTTTTT. Its translation: CASSPGTGAEKLFF.